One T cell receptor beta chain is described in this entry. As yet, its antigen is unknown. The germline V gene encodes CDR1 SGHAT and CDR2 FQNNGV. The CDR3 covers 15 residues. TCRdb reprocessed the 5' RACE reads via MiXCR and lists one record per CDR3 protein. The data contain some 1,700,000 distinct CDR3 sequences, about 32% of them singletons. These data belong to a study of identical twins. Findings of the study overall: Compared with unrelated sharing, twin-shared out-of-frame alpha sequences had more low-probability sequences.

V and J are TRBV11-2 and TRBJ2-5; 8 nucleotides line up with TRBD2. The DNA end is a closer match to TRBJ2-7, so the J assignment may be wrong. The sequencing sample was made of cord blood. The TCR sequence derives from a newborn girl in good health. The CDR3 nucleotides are TGTGCCAGCAGCTTAGACGGGAGGGGCGCGCGCGAGCAGTACTTC. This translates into CASSLDGRGAREQYF.